A selection of T cell receptor beta chains follows, all from one sample in a study of Ad26.COV2.S vaccination and SARS-CoV-2 variants. Here immunoSEQ multiplex PCR was the method, and the copy in TCRdb shows in-frame clones only, minus some. The table includes about 350,000 clones, around nine tenths detected once. The input for sequencing was peripheral blood, taken in a trial of Ad26.COV2.S vaccine versus placebo. The receptors shown here come from a person between 18 and 65 years old who received the Ad26.COV2.S COVID-19 vaccine or a placebo. The CDR3 runs from the conserved cysteine through the conserved F or W. D genes are given only for firm matches. Clone sizes are given selectively: once, few, many, or a class where the clone is expanded.

size: NA; J: TRBJ1-1; D: NA; V: TRBV10-1; CDR3: CASSGTTDIEAFF; DNA: TGCGCCAGCAGTGGGACTACGGACATTGAAGCTTTCTTT
size: NA; J: TRBJ2-7; D: NA; V: TRBV5-5; CDR3: CASSFDSYPYEQYF; DNA: TGTGCCAGCAGCTTTGACAGCTACCCCTACGAGCAGTACTTC
size: NA; J: TRBJ1-1; D: NA; V: TRBV6-2/TRBV6-3; CDR3: CASSYRSPNTEAFF; DNA: TGTGCCAGCAGTTACAGAAGTCCGAACACTGAAGCTTTCTTT
size: NA; J: TRBJ2-7; D: TRBD1; V: TRBV7-9; CDR3: CASSSGTGGYEQYF; DNA: TGTGCCAGCAGCTCTGGGACAGGAGGCTACGAGCAGTACTTC
size: NA; J: TRBJ2-7; D: NA; V: TRBV27; CDR3: CASGLYEQYF; DNA: TGTGCCAGCGGCCTGTACGAGCAGTACTTC
size: NA; J: TRBJ2-3; D: NA; V: TRBV2; CDR3: CASSGASLRTDTQYF; DNA: TGTGCCAGCAGCGGTGCTAGCCTCCGCACAGATACGCAGTATTTT
size: NA; J: TRBJ1-4; D: NA; V: TRBV2; CDR3: CASRETGTGITNEKLFF; DNA: TGTGCCAGCAGGGAAACCGGGACGGGAATAACTAATGAAAAACTGTTTTTT
size: once; J: TRBJ2-7; D: NA; V: TRBV6-2/TRBV6-3; CDR3: CASSYPIGHFSYEQYF; DNA: TGTGCCAGCAGTTACCCCATCGGACACTTCTCCTACGAGCAGTACTTC
size: NA; J: TRBJ2-7; D: TRBD2; V: TRBV5-1; CDR3: CASSLGGAGPSYEQYF; DNA: TGCGCCAGCAGCTTGGGAGGAGCGGGGCCTTCCTACGAGCAGTACTTC
size: once; J: TRBJ2-1; D: NA; V: TRBV9; CDR3: CASSVEAASSGNEQFF; DNA: TGTGCCAGCAGCGTAGAGGCGGCGAGTTCCGGGAATGAGCAGTTCTTC
size: NA; J: TRBJ2-3; D: TRBD2; V: TRBV27; CDR3: CASTGRESTDTQYF; DNA: TGTGCCAGCACCGGGAGGGAAAGCACAGATACGCAGTATTTT
size: NA; J: TRBJ2-5; D: TRBD2; V: TRBV20-1; CDR3: CSASSGTSGGARGQTQYF; DNA: TGCAGTGCTAGTTCTGGGACTAGCGGGGGGGCTCGGGGCCAGACCCAGTACTTC
size: NA; J: TRBJ1-4; D: NA; V: TRBV7-8; CDR3: CASSFRSGEGHSEKLFF; DNA: TGTGCCAGCAGTTTCCGCTCCGGGGAGGGACACAGTGAAAAACTGTTTTTT
size: NA; J: TRBJ1-2; D: TRBD1; V: TRBV11-2; CDR3: CASSGTGSAGGYTF; DNA: TGTGCCAGCTCCGGGACAGGGAGCGCGGGTGGCTACACCTTC
size: NA; J: TRBJ1-1; D: NA; V: TRBV4-1; CDR3: CASSQVAKGNTEAFF; DNA: TGCGCCAGCAGCCAAGTGGCAAAAGGGAACACTGAAGCTTTCTTT
size: NA; J: TRBJ2-1; D: NA; V: TRBV10-1; CDR3: CASSVGGSSYNEQFF; DNA: TGCGCCAGCAGTGTTGGGGGGAGCTCCTACAATGAGCAGTTCTTC
size: NA; J: TRBJ1-1; D: TRBD1; V: TRBV5-1; CDR3: CASSSKAGTGLQEAFF; DNA: TGCGCCAGCAGCTCTAAAGCCGGGACAGGTTTGCAAGAGGCTTTCTTT
size: NA; J: TRBJ2-1; D: NA; V: TRBV10-3; CDR3: CAISELENEQFF; DNA: TGTGCCATCAGTGAGTTAGAGAATGAGCAGTTCTTC
size: NA; J: TRBJ2-3; D: NA; V: TRBV6-2/TRBV6-3; CDR3: CASSYRQSDTQYF; DNA: TGTGCCAGCAGTTACCGGCAATCAGATACGCAGTATTTT
size: NA; J: TRBJ1-2; D: NA; V: TRBV21-1; CDR3: CASSKEGSSRQGVNGYTF; DNA: TGTGCCAGCAGCAAAGAGGGATCATCGCGACAGGGTGTCAATGGCTACACCTTC
size: NA; J: TRBJ2-4; D: NA; V: TRBV5-5; CDR3: CASSSPGRGNIQYF; DNA: TGTGCCAGCAGCTCGCCGGGACGAGGGAACATTCAGTACTTC
size: NA; J: TRBJ2-5; D: TRBD2; V: TRBV13; CDR3: CASSLVAGGVETQYF; DNA: TGTGCCAGCAGCTTAGTAGCGGGAGGTGTGGAGACCCAGTACTTC
size: NA; J: TRBJ1-5; D: TRBD1; V: TRBV9; CDR3: CASNGQGSNSNQPQHF; DNA: TGTGCCAGCAACGGACAGGGCTCGAATAGCAATCAGCCCCAGCATTTT
size: NA; J: TRBJ2-2; D: TRBD1; V: TRBV27; CDR3: CASSKAGGSTGELFF; DNA: TGTGCCAGCAGTAAGGCAGGGGGCTCCACCGGGGAGCTGTTTTTT
size: few; J: TRBJ2-5; D: TRBD2; V: TRBV2; CDR3: CASRRAGRGSSETQYF; DNA: TGTGCCAGCAGGAGAGCGGGGAGGGGTTCTTCAGAGACCCAGTACTTC
size: NA; J: TRBJ1-6; D: NA; V: TRBV9; CDR3: CASSRQDSPLHF; DNA: TGTGCCAGCAGCCGACAGGATTCACCCCTCCACTTT
size: NA; J: TRBJ1-2; D: NA; V: TRBV6-5; CDR3: CASRGTREGGYTF; DNA: TGTGCCAGCCGCGGGACGCGAGAGGGGGGCTACACCTTC
size: NA; J: TRBJ2-5; D: TRBD2; V: TRBV11-1; CDR3: CASSLISGGADETQYF; DNA: TGTGCCAGCAGCTTAATTAGCGGGGGGGCCGATGAGACCCAGTACTTC
size: NA; J: TRBJ1-2; D: NA; V: TRBV28; CDR3: CASSGLGGPYGYTF; DNA: TGTGCCAGCAGTGGGTTGGGGGGGCCCTATGGCTACACCTTC
size: NA; J: TRBJ2-3; D: NA; V: TRBV7-6; CDR3: CASSLEDQGWTDTQYF; DNA: TGTGCCAGCAGCTTAGAGGATCAGGGTTGGACAGATACGCAGTATTTT
size: NA; J: TRBJ2-7; D: TRBD1; V: TRBV11-2; CDR3: CASSHGQGAPSQYF; DNA: TGTGCCAGCAGCCACGGACAGGGGGCCCCGTCGCAGTACTTC
size: NA; J: TRBJ2-2; D: TRBD1; V: TRBV9; CDR3: CASSIRTGNTGELFF; DNA: TGTGCCAGCAGCATTCGGACAGGGAACACCGGGGAGCTGTTTTTT
size: NA; J: TRBJ1-1; D: NA; V: TRBV18; CDR3: CASSPRQNTEAFF; DNA: TGTGCCAGCTCACCACGACAGAACACTGAAGCTTTCTTT
size: NA; J: TRBJ2-7; D: NA; V: TRBV18; CDR3: CASSPSGPTEQYF; DNA: TGTGCCAGCTCCCCATCGGGACCTACAGAGCAGTACTTC
size: NA; J: TRBJ2-7; D: NA; V: TRBV25-1; CDR3: CASSEAGWREQYF; DNA: TGTGCCAGCAGTGAGGCAGGGTGGCGCGAGCAGTACTTC
size: NA; J: TRBJ2-1; D: TRBD1; V: TRBV4-2; CDR3: CASSQGQGADEQFF; DNA: TGTGCCAGCAGCCAGGGACAGGGGGCGGATGAGCAGTTCTTC
size: NA; J: TRBJ2-3; D: NA; V: TRBV7-8; CDR3: CASSFPPGMSDTQYF; DNA: TGTGCCAGCAGCTTCCCGCCAGGGATGTCGGATACGCAGTATTTT
size: once; J: TRBJ1-3; D: NA; V: TRBV28; CDR3: CASSLVGLDGNTIYF; DNA: TGTGCCAGCAGTTTAGTCGGACTGGATGGAAACACCATATATTTT
size: few; J: TRBJ2-7; D: TRBD2; V: TRBV7-9; CDR3: CASSLDAPGLADSYEQYF; DNA: TGTGCCAGCAGCTTAGACGCCCCGGGACTAGCGGACTCCTACGAGCAGTACTTC
size: NA; J: TRBJ2-7; D: TRBD2; V: TRBV6-2/TRBV6-3; CDR3: CASSYSGLAFRSYEQYF; DNA: TGTGCCAGCAGTTACTCAGGACTAGCGTTCCGCTCCTACGAGCAGTACTTC
size: NA; J: TRBJ2-2; D: TRBD2; V: TRBV11-3; CDR3: CASSSRLAGAGELFF; DNA: TGTGCCAGCAGCTCAAGACTAGCGGGAGCCGGGGAGCTGTTTTTT
size: NA; J: TRBJ2-1; D: NA; V: TRBV19; CDR3: CASSTDQGPEQFF; DNA: TGTGCCAGTAGTACAGACCAGGGCCCTGAGCAGTTCTTC
size: NA; J: TRBJ2-7; D: NA; V: TRBV27; CDR3: CASSLSQGTVSYEQYF; DNA: TGTGCCAGCAGTTTATCGCAGGGGACGGTGTCCTACGAGCAGTACTTC
size: NA; J: TRBJ1-4; D: TRBD1; V: TRBV9; CDR3: CASSVAGTGAKLFF; DNA: TGTGCCAGCAGCGTAGCCGGGACAGGCGCAAAACTGTTTTTT
size: NA; J: TRBJ1-1; D: TRBD1; V: TRBV19; CDR3: CASSPMQGVNTEAFF; DNA: TGTGCCAGTAGTCCTATGCAGGGGGTGAACACTGAAGCTTTCTTT
size: NA; J: TRBJ2-1; D: TRBD2; V: TRBV4-1; CDR3: CASSQGGRGNEQFF; DNA: TGCGCCAGCAGCCAAGGCGGGAGGGGCAATGAGCAGTTCTTC
size: NA; J: TRBJ2-3; D: NA; V: TRBV28; CDR3: CASSGPGTPPSTDTQYF; DNA: TGTGCCAGCAGTGGTCCAGGGACTCCTCCTAGCACAGATACGCAGTATTTT
size: NA; J: TRBJ2-3; D: NA; V: TRBV9; CDR3: CASSWGGADTQYF; DNA: TGTGCCAGCAGCTGGGGAGGAGCAGATACGCAGTATTTT
size: NA; J: TRBJ2-1; D: TRBD1; V: TRBV5-6; CDR3: CASSWDRGIDEQFF; DNA: TGTGCCAGCAGCTGGGACAGGGGTATCGATGAGCAGTTCTTC